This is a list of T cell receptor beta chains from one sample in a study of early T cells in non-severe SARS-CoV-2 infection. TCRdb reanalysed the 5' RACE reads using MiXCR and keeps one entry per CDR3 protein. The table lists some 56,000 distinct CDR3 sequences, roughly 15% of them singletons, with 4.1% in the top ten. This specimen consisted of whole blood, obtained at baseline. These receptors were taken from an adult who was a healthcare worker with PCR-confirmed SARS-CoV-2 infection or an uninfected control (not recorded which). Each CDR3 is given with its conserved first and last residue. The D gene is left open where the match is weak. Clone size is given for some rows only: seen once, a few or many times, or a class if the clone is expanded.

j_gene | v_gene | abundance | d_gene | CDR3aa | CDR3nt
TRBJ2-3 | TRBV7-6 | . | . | CASSKGEDTDTQYF | TGTGCCAGCAGCAAAGGGGAAGACACAGATACGCAGTATTTT
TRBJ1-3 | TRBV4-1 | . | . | CASSQIQGGYTIYF | TGCGCCAGCAGCCAAATACAGGGAGGGTACACCATATATTTT
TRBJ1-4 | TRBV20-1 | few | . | CSARDQAGNEKLFF | TGCAGTGCTAGAGATCAGGCAGGGAACGAAAAACTGTTTTTT
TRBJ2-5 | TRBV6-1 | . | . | CASSEGWETQYF | TGTGCCAGCAGTGAAGGTTGGGAGACCCAGTACTTC
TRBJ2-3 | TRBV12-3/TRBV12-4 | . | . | CASSLLEGVGDTQYF | TGTGCCAGCAGTTTATTAGAGGGAGTAGGGGATACGCAGTATTTT
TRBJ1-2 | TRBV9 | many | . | CASSPRQSGASMAGYTF | TGTGCCAGCAGCCCAAGACAGTCCGGGGCGTCAATGGCTGGCTACACCTTC
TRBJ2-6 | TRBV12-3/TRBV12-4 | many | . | CASSLGGWGRGANVLTF | TGTGCCAGCAGTTTAGGGGGTTGGGGGCGAGGGGCCAACGTCCTGACTTTC
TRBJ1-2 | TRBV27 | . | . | CASSPTQGSGYTF | TGTGCCAGCAGCCCTACACAGGGATCAGGCTACACCTTC
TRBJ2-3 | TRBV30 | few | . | CAWSRTTSTDTQYF | TGTGCCTGGAGCCGGACTACTAGCACAGATACGCAGTATTTT
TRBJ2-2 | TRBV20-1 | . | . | CSALAGQGASGELFF | TGCAGTGCCCTAGCGGGCCAGGGGGCCTCCGGGGAGCTGTTTTTT
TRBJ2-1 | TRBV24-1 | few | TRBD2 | CATSVGGGNEQFF | TGTGCCACCAGTGTCGGCGGGGGCAATGAGCAGTTCTTC
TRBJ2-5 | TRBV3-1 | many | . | CASSRNREGAQYF | TGTGCCAGCAGCCGCAACAGGGAAGGGGCCCAGTACTTC
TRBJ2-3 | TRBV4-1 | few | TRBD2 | CASSQGSGGPRDTQYF | TGCGCCAGCAGCCAAGGAAGCGGGGGGCCCCGAGATACGCAGTATTTT
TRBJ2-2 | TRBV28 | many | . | CASSPLWQGHTGELFF | TGTGCCAGCAGTCCCCTGTGGCAGGGTCACACCGGGGAGCTGTTTTTT
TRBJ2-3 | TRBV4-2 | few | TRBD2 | CASSQELAESDTQYF | TGTGCCAGCAGCCAAGAGCTAGCGGAATCAGATACGCAGTATTTT
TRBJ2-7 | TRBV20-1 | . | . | CSAVRSRNYEQYF | TGCAGTGCCGTTCGGTCGCGAAACTACGAGCAGTACTTC
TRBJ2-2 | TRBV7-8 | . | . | CASSEGYRGRAAGELFF | TGTGCCAGCAGCGAAGGTTACAGGGGGAGGGCGGCCGGGGAGCTGTTTTTT
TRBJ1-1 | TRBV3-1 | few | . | CASSPYGLSTEAFF | TGTGCCAGCAGCCCTTATGGACTCAGCACTGAAGCTTTCTTT
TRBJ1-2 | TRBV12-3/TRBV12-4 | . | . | CATGARGLYGYTF | TGTGCCACTGGGGCCAGGGGACTTTATGGCTACACCTTC
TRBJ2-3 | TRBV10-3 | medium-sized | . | CAISADTLGADTQYF | TGTGCCATCAGTGCGGATACTCTAGGGGCCGATACGCAGTATTTT
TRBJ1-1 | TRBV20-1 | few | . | CSARVEGRAFF | TGCAGTGCTAGAGTAGAAGGGAGGGCTTTCTTT
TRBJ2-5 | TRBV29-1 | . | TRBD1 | CSVTPGTGQETQYF | TGCAGCGTCACACCCGGGACAGGCCAAGAGACCCAGTACTTC
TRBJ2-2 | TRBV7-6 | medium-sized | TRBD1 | CASSLAPGTVTTGELFF | TGTGCCAGCAGCTTAGCGCCCGGGACAGTCACTACCGGGGAGCTGTTTTTT
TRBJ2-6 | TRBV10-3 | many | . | CAIRDHSGANVLTF | TGTGCCATCCGGGACCACTCTGGGGCCAACGTCCTGACTTTC
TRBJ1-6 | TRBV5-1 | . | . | CASSLQSASPLHF | TGCGCCAGCAGTCTGCAGTCGGCTTCACCCCTCCACTTT
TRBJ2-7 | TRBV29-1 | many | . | CSVESQGYEQYF | TGCAGCGTTGAGTCACAGGGCTACGAGCAGTACTTC
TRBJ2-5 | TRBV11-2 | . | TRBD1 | CASSPRGGSVGETQYF | TGTGCCAGCAGCCCACGAGGGGGCTCCGTTGGAGAGACCCAGTACTTC